The clone carrying this T cell receptor beta chain occurred once. Its antigen is not identified. Primers: 60 Vbeta forward and 13 Jbeta reverse. The protocol was immunoSEQ multiplex PCR, while the TCRdb copy is restricted to in-frame clones and leaves out a portion. The sample shows 120,000 to 150,000 clones, roughly four fifths of them seen only once. The data were taken from a study of cytomegalovirus exposure and HLA in healthy donors. There are 13 residues in the CDR3. In germline, CDR1 is MDHEN, CDR2 SYDVKM. V was pared by 3 bases and J by 2 bases, with 8 bases between. Study-wide findings and caveats: The analysis excluded some indistinguishable V segments, including TRBV6-2 and TRBV6-3. In an earlier analysis, most TCR beta V segments were productive about 87% or about 30% of the time. Reports credit the classifier with highly specific, highly sensitive diagnosis of cytomegalovirus status.

The sequencing input was PBMCs. The sequence derives from a male donor in good health and CMV-seronegative. The chain recombines TRBV28 with TRBJ2-7; D perhaps matches TRBD2 (5 bases). CDR3 sequence reads: CASSLGRTYEQYF. CDR3 DNA: TGTGCCAGCAGTTTGGGGAGAACCTACGAGCAGTACTTC.